These 26 T cell receptor beta chains were all obtained from the same sample, sequenced in a study of graft-versus-host responses after intestinal transplantation. Only in-frame clones appear in the TCRdb table, and some are missing; sequencing was by immunoSEQ multiplex PCR. The sample shows some 62,000 clones, around nine tenths of them seen only once. No cognate antigen is known for these TCRs. The sequences come from unstimulated CD8+ T cells sorted from spleen or lymph node cells, collected before transplant. Receptor source: a human donor who was the organ donor for an intestinal transplant.

The chain is built from TRBV10-3 and TRBJ2-1, with D possibly being TRBD1 (7 bases). Germline V lookup: CDR1 ENHRY, CDR2 SYGVKD. The V end was cut by 2 bases, the J end by 6 bases, with 11 bases between. CDR3 size: 14 residues. Here the CDR3 DNA reads TGTGCCATCAGTGAGCCCCAGGGGGGCAATGAGCAGTTCTTC. Amino acid sequence: CAISEPQGGNEQFF.

The CDR3 sequence: CSVEGGRQGYGYTF. In nucleotides, the CDR3 is TGCAGCGTTGAAGGGGGACGACAGGGCTATGGCTACACCTTC. V is TRBV29-1 and J is TRBJ1-2; 7 bases line up with TRBD1. The CDR3 is 14 amino acids. With V trimmed by 1 base and J by 4 bases, 6 bases remained unmatched. Germline V CDR1 and CDR2: SQVTM, ANQGSEA.

In regard to this clone: Germline is not matched at one junction end, which may reflect a read error. This chain uses TRBV7-7 with TRBJ2-1; maybe TRBD2 (6 bases). Germline assignment: CDR1 SSHAT and CDR2 FNYEAQ (reference sequence). The CDR3 covers 15 residues. The DNA for the CDR3 is TGTGCTAGCAGCTTAGAAGGGGCTAGCGCGGGTGAGCAGTTCTTC. Protein product: CASSLEGASAGEQFF.

The chain's CDR3 is CASRVGPEAFF. DNA for the CDR3: TGTGCCAGCAGGGTGGGGCCTGAAGCTTTCTTT. The chain has TRBV28 and TRBJ1-1, with D possibly TRBD1 on 5 matching bases. Germline CDR1 and CDR2: MDHEN and SYDVKM. This CDR3 has 11 residues. The V gene lost 6 bases and the J gene lost 6 bases, with 8 bases spanning the gap. The full variable domain, completed using reference TRBV28 and TRBJ1-1, is DVKVTQSSRYLVKRTGEKVFLECVQDMDHENMFWYRQDPGLGLRLIYFSYDVKMKEKGDIPEGYSVSREKKERFSLILESASTNQTSMYLCASRVGPEAFFGQGTRLTVV.

V usage is TRBV10-3 and J usage is TRBJ2-3, with 8 bases lining up with TRBD2. The CDR3 is 14 amino acids. The V and J ends lost 7 bases and 4 bases, in that order; junction bases with no gene match: 7. In germline, CDR1 is ENHRY, CDR2 SYGVKD. The CDR3 loop is CAIKREGIADTQYF. The CDR3 DNA sequence: TGTGCCATCAAACGGGAGGGCATTGCAGATACGCAGTATTTT.

The chain uses TRBV21-1 and TRBJ2-2; TRBD2 was called by the table and not checked on the DNA. TRBV21-1 corresponds to a pseudogene. The CDR3 has 18 residues. The CDR3 nucleotides are TGTGCCAGCAGCTTCACTAAGACTAGCGGGAGGAACACCGGGGAGCTGTTTTTT. Protein product: CASSFTKTSGRNTGELFF.

This sequence joins TRBV7-8 and TRBJ2-3; 11 bases fit TRBD2. The CDR3 totals 18 residues. V lost 3 bases and J lost 4; bases outside the gene matches: 12. The V gene's germline CDR1 is SGHVS and CDR2 FQNEAQ. The CDR3 DNA reads TGTGCCAGCAGCTTCACTCCCCTTTTAGCGGGAGGGCCAGATACGCAGTATTTT. Residues: CASSFTPLLAGGPDTQYF.

The chain recombines TRBV29-1 with TRBJ2-5; 9 nucleotides align to TRBD1. The CDR3 contains 16 residues. Germline CDR1 SQVTM, CDR2 ANQGSEA. The ends lost 3 bases at V and 0 bases at J; junction bases unmatched: 8. The CDR3 here is CSVERFDRGDQETQYF. The CDR3 coding sequence is TGCAGCGTTGAGCGGTTTGACAGGGGGGACCAAGAGACCCAGTACTTC. Together with reference TRBV29-1 and TRBJ2-5, the CDR3 gives the full variable domain: SAVISQKPSRDICQRGTSLTIQCQVDSQVTMMFWYRQQPGQSLTLIATANQGSEATYESGFVIDKFPISRPNLTFSTLTVSNMSPEDSSIYLCSVERFDRGDQETQYFGPGTRLLVL.

The chain has TRBV9 and TRBJ2-7; D perhaps matches TRBD2 (5 bases). V was pared by 3 bases and J by 4 bases, with 11 bases between. Germline CDR1 and CDR2: SGDLS and YYNGEE. CDR3 length: 13 amino acids. The CDR3 DNA follows: TGTGCCAGCAGCGCGGGAACTGGGTACGAGCAGTACTTC. Translation gives CASSAGTGYEQYF.

The table lists this clone with a count of one. The V gene is TRBV10-1, the J gene TRBJ2-1; TRBD2 is a possible D gene (6 bases). CDR1 WNHNN and CDR2 SYGVQD come from the germline V gene (reference sequence). The CDR3 sequence is 16 residues long. V was trimmed by 4 bases and J by 3 bases, leaving 16 bases between them. CDR3 loop: CASSVGAGTGYNEQFF. CDR3 DNA: TGCGCCAGCAGTGTGGGAGCCGGGACTGGCTACAATGAGCAGTTCTTC.

This clone came up once. This chain uses TRBV6-5 with TRBJ1-5; no clear D. Per the germline V gene, CDR1 is MNHEY and CDR2 is SVGAGI. V gave up 0 bases and J gave up 4 bases, with 10 bases separating them. The CDR3 sequence is 15 residues long. CDR3 nucleotide sequence: TGTGCCAGCAGTTACTCGATGGCAGTTAATCAGCCCCAGCATTTT. Protein sequence: CASSYSMAVNQPQHF.

The chain links TRBV7-4 to TRBJ1-4, with D possibly being TRBD1 (6 bases). This CDR3 region has 17 residues. V was clipped by 5 bases and J by 3 bases, with 19 bases between them. Germline V gene lookup returns CDR1 SGHVT and CDR2 SQSDAQ. The CDR3 bases are TGTGCCAGCAGCCCAGCCGGACAGCGTATGGCTAATGAAAAACTGTTTTTT. Translation gives CASSPAGQRMANEKLFF.

This chain's CDR3 is CASSFARQETQYF. The CDR3 coding sequence is TGTGCCAGCAGTTTTGCACGCCAGGAGACCCAGTACTTC. This sequence joins TRBV27 and TRBJ2-5, with no clear D. The V and J ends lost 3 bases and 5 bases respectively, with 10 bases between them. This CDR3 has 13 amino acids. CDR1 and CDR2 from the germline V gene are MNHEY and SMNVEV (reference sequence).

CDR3 bases: TGCGCCAGCAGCCAACTGAACTCGGGAGGCTACAATGAGCAGTTCTTC. It specifies CASSQLNSGGYNEQFF. The V gene is TRBV4-3, the J gene TRBJ2-1; 7 nucleotides agree with TRBD2. V lost 2 bases, J lost 3 bases, and 7 bases stayed unmatched. CDR1 LGHNA and CDR2 YSLEER come from the germline V gene. This CDR3 is 16 amino acids long.

V usage is TRBV27 and J usage is TRBJ2-7; a possible D gene is TRBD1 (6 bases). This CDR3 is built from 14 residues. Trimming took off 3 bases at V and 6 bases at J, with 15 bases between the two ends. The V gene's germline CDR1 is MNHEY and CDR2 SMNVEV (reference sequence). The CDR3 region is CASSFGRGWGEQYF. The CDR3 coding sequence is TGTGCCAGCAGTTTCGGCAGGGGATGGGGCGAGCAGTACTTC.

CDR3 residues: CASSPPAPGGIGTEAFF. CDR3 DNA: TGTGCCAGCTCACCACCGGCGCCAGGGGGCATAGGCACTGAAGCTTTCTTT. The rearrangement links TRBV18 to TRBJ1-1; 8 positions agree with TRBD1. The germline gives CDR1 KGHSH, CDR2 LQKENI. Losses at the gene ends were 0 bases for V and 4 bases for J; bases not matched to a gene: 10. The CDR3 sequence is 17 residues long.

The chain has TRBV7-4 and TRBJ1-5, with a weak D call TRBD1 (6 bases). The CDR3 contains 14 residues. V was clipped by 2 bases and J by 4 bases, with 9 bases between them. Per germline, CDR1 SGHVT and CDR2 SQSDAQ. CDR3 DNA: TGTGCCAGCAGCTTAAGAACAGGGAATCAGCCCCAGCATTTT. The encoded protein is CASSLRTGNQPQHF.

In the case of this clone: Other DNA sequences within the sample encode an identical CDR3. The chain uses TRBV19 and TRBJ2-2; a possible D gene is TRBD1 (5 bases). Per the germline V gene, CDR1 is LNHDA and CDR2 is SQIVND (reference sequence). This CDR3 contains 16 residues. Trimming stripped 5 bases from V and 0 bases from J, with 13 bases between. In nucleotides, the CDR3 is TGTGCCAGTAGTCCACCCGACAGAGCGAACACCGGGGAGCTGTTTTTT. Its protein is CASSPPDRANTGELFF.

The chain employs TRBV18 and TRBJ1-1; D remains unclear. Trimming left V 0 bases short and J 11 bases short, with 10 bases between. This CDR3 comprises 12 residues. Germline V gene sequence: CDR1 KGHSH, CDR2 LQKENI. CDR3 coding DNA: TGTGCCAGCTCACCACCATCAGGTAACGCTTTCTTT. Amino acids: CASSPPSGNAFF.

This rearrangement joins TRBV5-6 to TRBJ2-1, with 7 bases fitting TRBD1. J was trimmed by 3 bases and V by 0 bases; bases with no gene match: 6. This CDR3 comprises 16 residues. Germline V gene sequence: CDR1 SGHDT, CDR2 YYEEEE. CDR3 DNA: TGTGCCAGCAGCTTGGACAGGGGCCAGGGCTACAATGAGCAGTTCTTC. Protein sequence: CASSLDRGQGYNEQFF.

J is TRBJ1-4 and V is TRBV6-6; no definite D call. Germline CDR1 MNHNY, CDR2 SVGAGI (reference sequence). V lost 6 bases to trimming and J lost 8 bases, with 19 bases between them. The CDR3 spans 15 residues. CDR3 protein: CASRDPDAGWEKLFF. DNA for the CDR3: TGTGCCAGCAGAGACCCTGATGCGGGGTGGGAAAAACTGTTTTTT.

This rearrangement joins TRBV7-3 to TRBJ2-2; 8 nucleotides match TRBD1. CDR1 is SGHTA, CDR2 FQGTGA, per germline. The CDR3 is 16 residues long. The V and J ends lost 5 bases and 3 bases, in that order; junction bases with no gene match: 8. In nucleotides, the CDR3 is TGTGCCAGCAGCCACAGGGGGGAGGAATACACCGGGGAGCTGTTTTTT. This sequence encodes CASSHRGEEYTGELFF. The full variable domain, in which reference TRBV7-3 and TRBJ2-2 provide the parts outside the CDR3, is GAGVSQTPSNKVTEKGKYVELRCDPISGHTALYWYRQSLGQGPEFLIYFQGTGAADDSGLPNDRFFAVRPEGSVSTLKIQRTERGDSAVYLCASSHRGEEYTGELFFGEGSRLTVL.

For the CDR3, the DNA is TGTGCCATCAGTGAGTCACAGGACGAGCAGTACTTC. Translated: CAISESQDEQYF. V and J are TRBV10-3 and TRBJ2-7; weak D call: TRBD1 (5 bases). This CDR3 region has 12 residues. The V and J ends lost 0 bases and 5 bases respectively, with 5 bases between them. Per germline, CDR1 ENHRY and CDR2 SYGVKD.

The chain combines TRBV19 with TRBJ2-7; tentatively, D is TRBD1 (5 bases). CDR3 length: 13 amino acids. Deletions cut 1 base from V and 1 base from J, with 5 bases between. Germline values: CDR1 LNHDA, CDR2 SQIVND (reference sequence). The CDR3: CASSIGQSYEQYF. Written as DNA, the CDR3 is TGTGCCAGTAGTATAGGACAGTCCTACGAGCAGTACTTC. The whole variable domain, remainder taken from reference TRBV19 and TRBJ2-7, is DGGITQSPKYLFRKEGQNVTLSCEQNLNHDAMYWYRQDPGQGLRLIYYSQIVNDFQKGDIAEGYSVSREKKESFPLTVTSAQKNPTAFYLCASSIGQSYEQYFGPGTRLTVT.

The rearrangement uses TRBV28 and TRBJ1-4; a weak D match, TRBD1 (6 bases). Germline-derived CDR1 and CDR2 are MDHEN and SYDVKM. The ends were cut back, 6 bases at V and 7 bases at J, with 15 bases in the middle. This CDR3 is built from 14 residues. CDR3 bases: TGTGCCAGCAGCCAGGGGTTCGTCCGTGAAAAACTGTTTTTT. As protein: CASSQGFVREKLFF.

The rearrangement uses TRBV23-1 and TRBJ2-7; D gene uncertain. TRBV23-1 is recorded as an ORF, its role being uncertain. The CDR3 runs to 12 residues. V lost 0 bases and J lost 4, with 4 bases in between. This CDR3 reads CASSQSPYEQYF. The CDR3 DNA follows: TGCGCCAGCAGTCAATCCCCGTACGAGCAGTACTTC.